A single sample is the source of the 16 T cell receptor beta chains below, sequenced in a study of cytomegalovirus exposure and HLA in healthy donors. With 60 Vbeta and 13 Jbeta primers, the PCR was carried out. Produced via immunoSEQ multiplex PCR; TCRdb's table is partial and in-frame only. This repertoire shows 75,000 to 100,000 clones, 55% to 80% found once; its top ten account for 1.2%. Material for sequencing was PBMCs. These receptors were obtained from a female donor in good health and CMV-seronegative.

This clone is labeled as medium-sized. V and J are TRBV29-1 and TRBJ1-4, with 9 bases aligning to TRBD1. V lost 6 bases to trimming and J lost 7 bases; unmatched junction nucleotides: 6. From germline, CDR1 is SQVTM and CDR2 ANQGSEA. This CDR3 region has 13 residues. The CDR3 nucleotides read TGCAGCGTGACAGGGGGGGTAGGTGAAAAACTGTTTTTT. This sequence encodes CSVTGGVGEKLFF. Complete variable domain (other parts from reference TRBV29-1 and TRBJ1-4): SAVISQKPSRDICQRGTSLTIQCQVDSQVTMMFWYRQQPGQSLTLIATANQGSEATYESGFVIDKFPISRPNLTFSTLTVSNMSPEDSSIYLCSVTGGVGEKLFFGSGTQLSVL.

This clone was seen only a few times. The V gene is TRBV30, the J gene TRBJ2-7; a possible D gene is TRBD1 (5 bases). The V and J ends lost 5 bases and 4 bases respectively, with 9 bases between them. The CDR3 covers 11 residues. Germline CDR1 and CDR2: GTSNPN and SVGIG (reference sequence). This chain's CDR3 is CAWQTGYEQYF. CDR3 coding DNA: TGTGCCTGGCAAACAGGTTACGAGCAGTACTTC. The complete variable domain, with remaining parts taken from reference TRBV30 and TRBJ2-7, reads SQTIHQWPATLVQPVGSPLSLECTVEGTSNPNLYWYRQAAGRGLQLLFYSVGIGQISSEVPQNLSASRPQDRQFILSSKKLLLSDSGFYLCAWQTGYEQYFGPGTRLTVT.

This clone was observed a handful of times. The V call is TRBV4-3, the J call TRBJ2-7; 11 nucleotides match TRBD1. The CDR3 covers 16 residues. Germline loops: CDR1 LGHNA, CDR2 YSLEER. V lost 0 bases, J lost 5 bases, and 6 bases stayed unmatched. CDR3 in DNA: TGCGCCAGCAGCCAAGATATGGGACAGGGGGTACACGAGCAGTACTTC. This encodes CASSQDMGQGVHEQYF.

The rearrangement links TRBV27 to TRBJ2-5; D is perhaps TRBD1 (6 bases). The CDR3 runs to 15 residues. CDR1 MNHEY and CDR2 SMNVEV come from the germline V gene (reference sequence). V dropped 4 bases and J dropped 0 bases, with 12 bases sitting between them. The CDR3 nucleotides are TGTGCCAGCAGTTCCTCTACAGGGTACCAAGAGACCCAGTACTTC. Translated: CASSSSTGYQETQYF.

This chain connects TRBV5-5 to TRBJ2-1, with no clear D. This CDR3 is 18 amino acids long. Germline CDR1 SGHKS, CDR2 YYEKEE (reference sequence). The V gene lost 1 base and the J gene lost 0 bases, with 17 bases spanning the gap. As DNA, the CDR3 is TGTGCCAGCAGCTTGCAAGGCGGCCCCCGGAGCTCCTACAATGAGCAGTTCTTC. Its protein product is CASSLQGGPRSSYNEQFF.

The rearrangement links TRBV6-1 to TRBJ1-6, with D perhaps TRBD1 (6 bases). The CDR3 spans 15 residues. The V and J ends lost 4 bases and 10 bases respectively, with 17 bases between them. Germline values: CDR1 MNHNS, CDR2 SASEGT. In DNA, the CDR3 is TGTGCCAGCAGTGTTACAGGGAGCGGCGGATCACCCCTCCACTTT. Residues: CASSVTGSGGSPLHF.

This chain links TRBV5-4 with TRBJ1-2; 9 nucleotides agree with TRBD1. The CDR3 sequence is 13 residues long. The junction had 5 bases not matched to a gene; V was cut back by 4 bases and J by 7 bases. CDR1 is SGHNT and CDR2 is YYREEE in the germline V gene (reference sequence). CDR3 coding DNA: TGTGCCAGCAGCGTCACAGGGGGCCTTGGCTACACCTTC. This sequence encodes CASSVTGGLGYTF. The full variable domain, in which reference TRBV5-4 and TRBJ1-2 provide the parts outside the CDR3, is ETGVTQSPTHLIKTRGQQVTLRCSSQSGHNTVSWYQQALGQGPQFIFQYYREEENGRGNFPPRFSGLQFPNYSSELNVNALELDDSALYLCASSVTGGLGYTFGSGTRLTVV.

The gene calls are TRBV6-5 and TRBJ2-7; TRBD2 might be the D (7 bases). Germline values: CDR1 MNHEY, CDR2 SVGAGI. Between the trimmed V and J ends, which lost 2 bases and 0 bases, there was a span of 14 bases. This CDR3 comprises 16 residues. The DNA of the CDR3 is TGTGCCAGCAGTTACAAGGGGCGGGGGCCCTCCTACGAGCAGTACTTC. Translating it yields CASSYKGRGPSYEQYF.

The chain carries TRBV7-2 and TRBJ2-7; 9 bases match TRBD1. The CDR3 has 15 amino acids. CDR1 and CDR2 (germline): SGHTA, FQGNSA. V shed 1 base and J 0 bases; nucleotides not matched to a gene: 1. CDR3 DNA: TGTGCCAGCAGCTTAGTACAGGGGGCCTCCTACGAGCAGTACTTC. This translates into CASSLVQGASYEQYF.

In this sample, this clone turned up a few times. The chain links TRBV5-5 to TRBJ1-4, with 9 bases matching TRBD1. J gave up 5 bases and V 4 bases, and 9 bases lay outside the gene matches. Germline lookup yields CDR1 SGHKS and CDR2 YYEKEE (reference sequence). The CDR3 loop spans 16 amino acids. The CDR3 DNA is TGTGCCAGCAGCCCGGGCCCCGGGACAGGGAATGAAAAACTGTTTTTT. Translation: CASSPGPGTGNEKLFF.

This rearrangement joins TRBV15 to TRBJ2-7; D ambiguous. The V and J ends lost 3 bases and 0 bases respectively, with 12 bases between them. The CDR3 is 15 amino acids. CDR1 is LNHNV, CDR2 YYDKDF, per germline (reference sequence). Written as DNA, the CDR3 is TGTGCCACCAGCAGGTCGCGCGGCACCTCCTACGAGCAGTACTTC. Its translation: CATSRSRGTSYEQYF.

The genes are TRBV2 and TRBJ1-5; no definite D call. Germline V gene lookup returns CDR1 SNHLY and CDR2 FYNNEI. The V end was cut by 6 bases, the J end by 9 bases, with 21 bases between. There are 15 residues in the CDR3. CDR3 sequence reads: CASSLPLTHGRPQHF. The CDR3 DNA sequence: TGTGCCAGCAGCCTTCCCCTTACCCACGGTCGGCCCCAGCATTTT.

The table lists this clone with a count of one. V and J are TRBV29-1 and TRBJ1-5; D uncertain. CDR1 is SQVTM, CDR2 ANQGSEA, per germline. The CDR3 runs to 13 residues. V gave up 4 bases and J gave up 5 bases, with 12 bases separating them. The CDR3 region has the DNA TGCAGCGTTGTCGGAGGACTTGATCAGCCCCAGCATTTT. Amino acids: CSVVGGLDQPQHF.

The J gene is TRBJ2-7, the V gene TRBV14; perhaps TRBD1 as D (5 bases). V was clipped by 4 bases and J by 4 bases, with 14 bases between them. The CDR3 totals 14 residues. CDR1 SGHDN and CDR2 FVKESK come from the germline V gene. The CDR3 bases are TGTGCCAGCAGCCCTCCGGACAATTTTTACGAGCAGTACTTC. Its protein product is CASSPPDNFYEQYF.

The V call is TRBV18, the J call TRBJ1-1; D possibly corresponds to TRBD1 (5 bases). The CDR3 length is 15 residues. V was pared by 4 bases and J by 0 bases, with 12 bases between. Germline V lookup: CDR1 KGHSH, CDR2 LQKENI. CDR3 DNA sequence: TGTGCCAGCTCACTACAGGAAGAGATGAACACTGAAGCTTTCTTT. This translates into CASSLQEEMNTEAFF.

This clone was counted once. In DNA form, the CDR3 reads TGCAGTGCTAGAGCTTCGGGGTGGGCTTTCTTT. Amino acid sequence: CSARASGWAFF. The chain is built from TRBV20-1 and TRBJ1-1; D is unresolved. The CDR3 has 11 residues. V dropped 1 base and J dropped 11 bases, with 11 bases sitting between them. Germline CDR1 is DFQATT and CDR2 is SNEGSKA (reference sequence).